This T cell receptor beta chain was observed in a study of T cells expressing NK-cell markers. Study-level information: TCR beta repertoires came from sorted CD3+CD56+NKG2C+, CD3+CD56+NKG2C- and CD3+CD56-NKG2C+ T cells.

TCRdb reprocessed the 5' RACE reads and keeps a single row for each CDR3 protein, giving no DNA. The table lists about half a million distinct CDR3 sequences. Germline V CDR1 and CDR2: SGHRS, YFSETQ. This CDR3 region has 13 residues. What was sequenced was blood T cells: a sorted CD56 or NKG2C T cell subset, CD4+ or CD8+ T cells, or bulk PBMC T cells (not recorded which). The rearrangement joins TRBV5-1 to TRBJ2-7. The sequence was collected from a woman in her 50s in good health. CDR3 amino acids: CASSLALSLEQYF.